The 25 T cell receptor beta chains reported below all come from one sample, sequenced in a study of tumor-infiltrating lymphocytes in primary liver carcinoma. Unsorted bulk tissue of roughly 19-30 mg yielded co-extracted RNA and DNA. TCR beta cDNA came from around 0.5 ug total RNA, primed with a constant-region primer. Generation of the TCR beta libraries relied on three nested multiplex PCR rounds using slightly modified ARM-PCR. The study ran its first two PCR rounds for approximately 11 cycles each, using TRBV1-TRBV30 forward primers and a C-beta reverse primer. Using its own MiXCR run on the multiplex PCR reads, TCRdb lists one record per CDR3 protein. Among about 99,000 distinct CDR3 sequences listed, more than 60% were seen once. The sequenced sample consisted of liver tumor tissue from sampling region 5. Subset denoted: tumor region T5, tumor centre. The receptors derive from a woman aged 60 to 75 with primary liver carcinoma and hepatitis B virus infection.

In regard to this clonotype: Just one base apart from a much larger clone, this may be a read error. The limits of the CDR3 on the DNA are not certain, so only TCRdb's listed CDR3 is given. V usage is TRBV7-8 and J usage is TRBJ1-4; the D call TRBD1 from the table was never checked on the DNA. The CDR3 is 14 residues long, counting both termini. The germline gives CDR1 SGHVS, CDR2 FQNEAQ. CDR3: CASSLGVGTGIPIF.

As to this clonotype: The final CDR3 position lacks the conserved phenylalanine or tryptophan, pointing to a likely read error. This chain links TRBV6-1 with TRBJ2-7; D remains ambiguous. Between the trimmed V and J ends, which lost 6 bases and 7 bases, there was a span of 16 bases. CDR3 size: 13 residues. CDR1 is MNHNS and CDR2 is SASEGT in the germline V gene. The DNA for the CDR3 is TGTGCCAGCAGCGACCAATGGACGAGTGAGCAGTACTCC. Amino acid sequence: CASSDQWTSEQYS.

About this clonotype itself: Compared with germline, one end of the junction differs, possibly owing to a read error. This chain joins TRBV10-1 and TRBJ2-1, with D tentatively TRBD1 (6 bases). The CDR3 consists of 14 residues. Germline lookup yields CDR1 WNHNN and CDR2 SYGVQD (reference sequence). Here the CDR3 reads CANSEDRKYNEQFF. CDR3 nucleotides: TGCGCCAACAGTGAAGACAGGAAATACAATGAGCAGTTCTTC.

In the case of this clonotype: Its ends do not fully match the called genes, so a read error is possible. The rearrangement joins TRBV11-2 to TRBJ2-1; the D is unclear. This CDR3 is 17 amino acids long. Germline assignment: CDR1 SGHAT and CDR2 FQNNGV. The CDR3 nucleotides read TGTGCCCGCAGTTTGAATGTCGCACCACTCTCCTACAATGAGCAGTTCTTC. Translating it yields CARSLNVAPLSYNEQFF.

Concerning this clonotype itself: A read error may explain this, as a much larger clone is one base away. Because it lacks the conserved phenylalanine or tryptophan at the end, this CDR3 is likely a read error. The chain combines TRBV10-2 with TRBJ2-2, with a possible D match to TRBD2 (6 bases). Germline CDR1 and CDR2: WSHSY and SAAADI. CDR3 length equals 14 residues. CDR3: CASRTYRNTGGLFY. The CDR3 nucleotides read TGCGCCAGCAGAACCTATAGGAACACCGGGGGGCTGTTTTAT.

The chain couples TRBV11-2 to TRBJ2-1; D is perhaps TRBD2 (7 bases). Trimming removed 5 bases from V and 6 bases from J, with 20 bases in between. The germline gives CDR1 SGHAT, CDR2 FQNNGV. The CDR3 sequence is 16 residues long. CDR3 protein: CASSNLGGATPNEQFF. The CDR3 DNA is TGTGCCAGCAGCAACCTAGGGGGGGCAACTCCCAATGAGCAGTTCTTC.

The chain uses TRBV11-1 and TRBJ2-2; 10 positions agree with TRBD2. The length of the CDR3 is 17 residues. V lost 1 base and J lost 12; bases outside the gene matches: 14. The V gene's germline CDR1 is SGHAT and CDR2 FQDESV (reference sequence). The CDR3 loop reads CASSLGLAGGNTGKLFF. CDR3 DNA sequence: TGTGCCAGCAGCTTAGGGTTAGCGGGAGGTAACACCGGAAAGCTGTTTTTT.

On this clonotype: Compared with germline, one end of the junction differs, possibly owing to a read error. The chain is built from TRBV6-2 or TRBV6-3 and TRBJ1-1; possibly TRBD1 for D (5 bases). Germline CDR1 is MNHEY and CDR2 is SVGEGT. The CDR3 totals 13 residues. Here the CDR3 reads CSSTETANTEAFF. CDR3 nucleotides: TGTTCCAGCACTGAGACAGCGAACACTGAAGCTTTCTTT.

This clonotype has only a few counts. The V call is TRBV11-2, the J call TRBJ2-1; D unresolved. Trimming took off 6 bases at V and 2 bases at J, with 11 bases between the two ends. This CDR3 spans 14 amino acids. Germline V gene data show CDR1 as SGHAT and CDR2 as FQNNGV. The CDR3, as DNA: TGTGCCAGCAGTTCTCGGACGGCCTACAATGAGCAGTTCTTC. Residues: CASSSRTAYNEQFF.

V gene TRBV5-6 combines with J gene TRBJ1-5; D unclear. Between the trimmed V and J ends, which lost 6 bases and 2 bases, there was a span of 15 bases. The germline V gene encodes CDR1 SGHDT and CDR2 YYEEEE. This CDR3 is built from 15 residues. In DNA, the CDR3 is TGTGCCAGCAACTTAGGGTATCAGGGCAATCAGCCCCAGCATTTT. This codes for CASNLGYQGNQPQHF.

With regard to this clonotype: The germline gene is not matched at one end of the junction; a read error may be the cause. This sequence joins TRBV6-5 and TRBJ1-4, with D maybe TRBD1 (5 bases). Germline CDR1 reads MNHEY; CDR2 reads SVGAGI. This CDR3 has 11 residues. CDR3 DNA: TGTGCCAACAGGCGGAATGAAAAACTGTCTTTT. Protein sequence: CANRRNEKLSF.

On this clonotype itself: Because the CDR3 is missing its conserved closing phenylalanine or tryptophan, this is likely a read error. The V call is TRBV6-2 or TRBV6-3, the J call TRBJ2-5; D is perhaps TRBD2 (5 bases). V lost 5 bases, J lost 5 bases, and 12 bases lay in between. The CDR3 sequence is 13 residues long. In germline, CDR1 is MNHEY, CDR2 SVGEGT. As DNA, the CDR3 is TGTGCCAGCAGTAAGCGGAAGTGGGAGACCCAGTACTAC. This translates into CASSKRKWETQYY.

A remark on this clonotype: Germline is not matched at one junction end, which may reflect a read error. For the CDR3, the DNA is TGTGCCAGCAGTAAGAGACTAGCCTACGAGCAATACTTC. This translates into CASSKRLAYEQYF. This chain links TRBV12-3 or TRBV12-4 with TRBJ2-7; 7 bases fit TRBD2. The CDR3 has 13 residues.

At least ten counts were recorded for this clonotype. This chain joins TRBV4-1 and TRBJ2-5; D is undetermined. Germline V lookup: CDR1 MGHRA, CDR2 YSYEKL. V was pared by 3 bases and J by 2 bases, with 13 bases between. The CDR3 length is 15 residues. As DNA, the CDR3 is TGCGCCAGCAGCCACAAAGGACGCCGACAAGAGACCCAGTACTTC. It specifies CASSHKGRRQETQYF.

Concerning this clonotype itself: Because the CDR3 is missing its conserved closing phenylalanine or tryptophan, this is likely a read error. The chain employs TRBV29-1 and TRBJ2-1; D is possibly TRBD1 (5 bases). Germline CDR1 SQVTM, CDR2 ANQGSEA. The CDR3 runs 12 residues. In nucleotides, the CDR3 is TGCAGCGCCAGACAGTCAAACAATAAGCAGTTCCTC. This encodes CSARQSNNKQFL.

The DNA for the CDR3 is TGTGCCAGTAGTCCACGTGGGCAGAATTCACCCCTCCACTTT. It codes for CASSPRGQNSPLHF. The J gene is TRBJ1-6, the V gene TRBV12-3 or TRBV12-4; no clear D. Trimming stripped 9 bases from V and 7 bases from J, with 16 bases between. This CDR3 spans 14 amino acids.

This clonotype was detected many times. DNA of the CDR3: TGTGCCTGGAGTGTTATTACAGATACGCAGTATTTT. This encodes CAWSVITDTQYF. The V gene is TRBV30, the J gene TRBJ2-3, with D uncertain. V was pared by 0 bases and J by 3 bases, with 4 bases between. This CDR3 is 12 amino acids long. CDR1 GTSNPN and CDR2 SVGIG come from the germline V gene (reference sequence).

This clonotype was seen a handful of times. V gene TRBV28 combines with J gene TRBJ2-3, with 11 bases fitting TRBD2. Trimming removed 6 bases from V and 3 bases from J; junction bases left unmatched: 11. The germline V gene has CDR1 MDHEN and CDR2 SYDVKM. The CDR3 contains 17 residues. CDR3 sequence reads: CASSSVDIAGGTDTQYF. The CDR3 nucleotides read TGTGCCAGCAGCTCTGTAGATATAGCGGGAGGGACAGATACGCAGTATTTT.

About this clonotype itself: Germline and junction disagree at one end, which may indicate a read error. CDR3 sequence reads: CACSNERATPGNTIYF. The CDR3 DNA follows: TGTGCCTGCAGCAACGAGAGGGCAACCCCTGGAAACACCATATATTTT. V gene TRBV11-2 combines with J gene TRBJ1-3; D call uncertain. CDR3 length equals 16 residues. Germline V gene data show CDR1 as SGHAT and CDR2 as FQNNGV.

This clonotype counts as medium-sized. This chain uses TRBV11-3 with TRBJ2-6; D perhaps matches TRBD2 (6 bases). V was clipped by 1 base and J by 0 bases, with 10 bases between them. There are 17 residues in the CDR3. Germline V gene sequence: CDR1 SGHNT, CDR2 YENEEA. CDR3 nucleotides: TGTGCCAGCAGCTTAGGTTGGGGACTCTCTGGGGCCAACGTCCTGACTTTC. Its protein product is CASSLGWGLSGANVLTF.

The rearrangement uses TRBV28 and TRBJ2-1, with TRBD2 identical over 7 bases. V gave up 3 bases and J gave up 8 bases; unmatched junction bases: 7. The CDR3 contains 14 residues. In germline, CDR1 is MDHEN, CDR2 SYDVKM. CDR3 in DNA: TGTGCCAGCAGTTTCCTAGCGGCTAACTATGAGCAGTTCTTC. Translating it yields CASSFLAANYEQFF.

Concerning this clonotype itself: The junction and the germline gene differ at one end; a read error may be behind it. The chain links TRBV6-2 or TRBV6-3 to TRBJ2-1; a weak D match, TRBD1 (5 bases). Germline V gene data show CDR1 as MNHEY and CDR2 as SVGEGT. This CDR3 is built from 13 residues. CDR3 coding DNA: TGTACCAGCAGGGTGACTGCAAACAATGAGCAGTCTTTC. Amino acids: CTSRVTANNEQSF.

The V call is TRBV11-2, the J call TRBJ1-2; D is perhaps TRBD1 (5 bases). The CDR3 loop spans 14 amino acids. In germline, CDR1 is SGHAT, CDR2 FQNNGV. The CDR3 nucleotides read TGTATCAGTAGCTTTTCACAGGCTAACTATGGCTACACCTTC. Encoded protein: CISSFSQANYGYTF.

This clonotype was seen ten or more times. The chain couples TRBV6-1 to TRBJ2-1; no reliable D call. The CDR3 consists of 15 residues. Trimming pared 2 bases from V and 4 bases from J, leaving 12 bases between. Germline V gene lookup returns CDR1 MNHNS and CDR2 SASEGT. Written as DNA, the CDR3 is TGTGCCAGCAGTGAAAGTGCGGTACGATACAATGAGCAGTTCTTC. This codes for CASSESAVRYNEQFF.

This clonotype showed up just a few times. Since a much larger clone is just one base distant, this may be a read error. This chain uses TRBV4-1 with TRBJ2-1; 10 bases are shared with TRBD2. This CDR3 has 16 residues. The V gene's germline CDR1 is MGHRA and CDR2 YSYEKL. V lost 5 bases to trimming and J lost 3 bases; unmatched junction nucleotides: 7. CDR3 protein: CASSSRLAGDYNEQFF. The CDR3 DNA reads as TGCGCCAGCAGCTCCCGTCTAGCGGGAGACTACAATGAGCAGTTCTTC.